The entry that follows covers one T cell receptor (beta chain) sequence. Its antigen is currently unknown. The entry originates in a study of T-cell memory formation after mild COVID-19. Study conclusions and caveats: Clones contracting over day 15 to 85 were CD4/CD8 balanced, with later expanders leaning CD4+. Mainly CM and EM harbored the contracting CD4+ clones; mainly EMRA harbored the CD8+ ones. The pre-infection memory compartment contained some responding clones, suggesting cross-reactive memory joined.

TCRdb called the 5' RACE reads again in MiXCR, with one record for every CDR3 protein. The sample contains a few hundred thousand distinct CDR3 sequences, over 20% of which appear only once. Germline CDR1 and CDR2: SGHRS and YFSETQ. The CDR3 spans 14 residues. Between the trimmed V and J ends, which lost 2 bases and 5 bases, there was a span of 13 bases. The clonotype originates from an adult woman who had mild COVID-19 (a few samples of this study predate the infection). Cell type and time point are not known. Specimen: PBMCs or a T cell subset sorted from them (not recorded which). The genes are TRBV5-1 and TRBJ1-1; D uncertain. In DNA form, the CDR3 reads TGCGCCAGCAGCTTAACCCCCGGAGATACTGAAGCTTTCTTT. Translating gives CASSLTPGDTEAFF.